This T cell receptor beta chain was profiled in a study of blood T cell repertoires in COVID-19. Losses at the gene ends were 9 bases for V and 7 bases for J; bases not matched to a gene: 2. Per the germline V gene, CDR1 is SNHLY and CDR2 is FYNNEI. The CDR3 spans 12 residues. The method was immunoSEQ multiplex PCR; TCRdb's version includes in-frame clones alone and lacks a portion of them. The data show 85,000 to 90,000 clones, 86% seen once. The V gene is TRBV2, the J gene TRBJ1-6; TRBD1 aligns across 8 bases. The TCR sequence derives from a human donor in a cohort sampled during active COVID-19. The sample comprised peripheral blood. DNA for the CDR3: TGTGCCAGGACAGGGGAGAATTCACCCCTCCACTTT. This sequence encodes CARTGENSPLHF.